This entry lists 25 T cell receptor beta chains sequenced from one sample in a study of blood T cell repertoires in COVID-19. The protocol was immunoSEQ multiplex PCR, while the TCRdb copy is restricted to in-frame clones and leaves out a portion. This table has 210,000 or so clones, around 85% appearing once. What was sequenced was peripheral blood. The receptor set was obtained from a man aged 50 or older with COVID-19, enrolled during active disease.

J is TRBJ1-1 and V is TRBV30, with TRBD1 as a possible D gene (6 bases). V lost 5 bases and J 2 bases, leaving 15 bases between the germline ends. Germline CDR1 is GTSNPN and CDR2 is SVGIG (reference sequence). This CDR3 is 14 amino acids long. CDR3 nucleotide sequence: TGTGCCTGGGGAGGGGGGGGCCACAACACTGAAGCTTTCTTT. This codes for CAWGGGGHNTEAFF.

The CDR3 sequence is CASSKTGTKNSPLHF. The CDR3, as DNA: TGTGCCAGTAGTAAAACCGGGACAAAGAATTCACCCCTCCACTTT. This rearrangement joins TRBV19 to TRBJ1-6; D is perhaps TRBD1 (6 bases). Germline CDR1 reads LNHDA; CDR2 reads SQIVND (reference sequence). This CDR3 has 15 amino acids. The germline V and J ends were trimmed by 4 bases and 7 bases, with 14 bases remaining between them.

This clone was recorded a few times. V gene TRBV6-5 combines with J gene TRBJ1-1; maybe TRBD1 (5 bases). CDR3 length: 14 residues. Germline CDR1 reads MNHEY; CDR2 reads SVGAGI. Trimming took 2 bases from V and 4 from J, leaving 11 bases between them. The CDR3 coding sequence is TGTGCCAGCAGTTACGCGGTGGGACTCACTGAAGCTTTCTTT. Translation: CASSYAVGLTEAFF.

In regard to this clone: The same CDR3 arises from other DNA sequences in this sample as well. The chain is built from TRBV5-1 and TRBJ1-6; 9 bases align to TRBD1. Germline-derived CDR1 and CDR2 are SGHRS and YFSETQ. J lost 8 bases, V lost 1 base, and 1 base had no gene match. The CDR3 sequence is 14 residues long. The CDR3 DNA is TGCGCCAGCAGCTTGACAGGGGGCGATTCACCCCTCCACTTT. Translated: CASSLTGGDSPLHF.

The V and J genes are TRBV27 and TRBJ1-6; a weak D match, TRBD1 (6 bases). CDR1 and CDR2 from the germline V gene are MNHEY and SMNVEV (reference sequence). The CDR3 totals 15 residues. Trimming cost V 2 bases and J 7 bases, with 12 bases left between them. The CDR3 DNA sequence: TGTGCCAGCAGTTTAAACAGGGTCGAGAATTCACCCCTCCACTTT. It encodes CASSLNRVENSPLHF.

The chain joins TRBV19 to TRBJ1-2; 7 bases fit TRBD1. This CDR3 spans 16 amino acids. V was clipped by 1 base and J by 8 bases; unmatched bases: 13. CDR1 and CDR2 from the germline V gene are LNHDA and SQIVND (reference sequence). This CDR3 is CASSIVAGQTYSGYTF. DNA of the CDR3: TGTGCCAGTAGTATAGTAGCGGGACAGACCTATTCGGGCTACACCTTC.

This clone was seen just once. The chain recombines TRBV4-2 with TRBJ2-2; TRBD2 is a possible D gene (6 bases). The ends were cut back, 0 bases at V and 4 bases at J, with 15 bases in the middle. The CDR3 length is 17 residues. Germline CDR1 and CDR2: LGHNA and YNFKEQ. CDR3 region: CASSQDTSLFGTGELFF. Here the CDR3 DNA reads TGTGCCAGCAGCCAAGATACTAGCTTATTTGGCACCGGGGAGCTGTTTTTT.

The chain joins TRBV2 to TRBJ1-2, with D hard to call. This CDR3 region has 12 residues. Deletions cut 8 bases from V and 4 bases from J, with 11 bases between. The V gene's germline CDR1 is SNHLY and CDR2 FYNNEI. This CDR3 is CASSRVGYGYTF. CDR3 bases: TGTGCCAGCTCGCGGGTAGGCTATGGCTACACCTTC.

This chain joins TRBV6-6 and TRBJ2-3, with 12 bases that match TRBD2. Trimming took 4 bases from V and 6 from J; bases not matched to a gene: 5. Germline CDR1 reads MNHNY; CDR2 reads SVGAGI (reference sequence). There are 15 residues in the CDR3. CDR3: CASSWTSGARDTQYF. In nucleotides, the CDR3 is TGTGCCAGCAGTTGGACTAGCGGGGCTCGGGATACGCAGTATTTT.

V gene TRBV30 combines with J gene TRBJ1-6; TRBD1 is a possible D gene (5 bases). Germline-derived CDR1 and CDR2 are GTSNPN and SVGIG (reference sequence). The CDR3 runs 18 residues. CDR3 residues: CALSQELLTSSYNSPLHF. The CDR3, as DNA: TGTGCTTTATCACAGGAGTTACTGACAAGCTCCTATAATTCACCCCTCCACTTT. Full variable domain (remainder filled in from reference TRBV30 and TRBJ1-6): SQTIHQWPATLVQPVGSPLSLECTVEGTSNPNLYWYRQAAGRGLQLLFYSVGIGQISSEVPQNLSASRPQDRQFILSSKKLLLSDSGFYLCALSQELLTSSYNSPLHFGNGTRLTVT.

The rearrangement joins TRBV3-1 (or the pseudogene TRBV3-2) to TRBJ1-3, with D uncertain. Trimming stripped 1 base from V and 0 bases from J, with 7 bases between. This CDR3 is 15 amino acids long. The V gene's germline CDR1 is LGHDT and CDR2 YNNKEL (reference sequence). In DNA, the CDR3 is TGTGCCAGCAGCCAAGCCCCCGGCTCTGGAAACACCATATATTTT. Translated, it gives CASSQAPGSGNTIYF.

The rearrangement uses TRBV9 and TRBJ2-1, with 7 bases matching TRBD2. The CDR3 contains 16 residues. The junction had 9 bases not matched to a gene; V was cut back by 1 base and J by 5 bases. Germline lookup yields CDR1 SGDLS and CDR2 YYNGEE. The CDR3 DNA reads TGTGCCAGCAGCGTAAGCTCATCCAGCGGGAACAATGAGCAGTTCTTC. Translation gives CASSVSSSSGNNEQFF.

The chain carries TRBV19 and TRBJ1-1; no definite D call. The ends were cut back, 8 bases at V and 1 base at J, with 17 bases in the middle. This CDR3 region has 15 residues. Germline CDR1 LNHDA, CDR2 SQIVND (reference sequence). In nucleotides, the CDR3 is TGTGCCAGTCATACAGCCCGGGGTGCGAACACTGAAGCTTTCTTT. Amino acids: CASHTARGANTEAFF.

In its sample, this clone was seen many times. In DNA form, the CDR3 reads TGTGCCAGCGGGGCGAGATACCAGCAGTACTTC. It translates to CASGARYQQYF. The chain joins TRBV2 to TRBJ2-7; TRBD1 might be the D (5 bases). Per the germline V gene, CDR1 is SNHLY and CDR2 is FYNNEI. The CDR3 consists of 11 residues. Trimming took off 8 bases at V and 8 bases at J, with 13 bases between the two ends.

The chain has TRBV5-1 and TRBJ2-1; no definite D call. CDR3 size: 15 residues. Germline V lookup: CDR1 SGHRS, CDR2 YFSETQ. V lost 2 bases and J 0 bases, leaving 9 bases between the germline ends. In DNA, the CDR3 is TGCGCCAGCAGCTTCGAGGAGAGCTCCTACAATGAGCAGTTCTTC. Encoded protein: CASSFEESSYNEQFF.

This chain links TRBV7-9 with TRBJ2-7; 9 bases are shared with TRBD1. J lost 2 bases, V lost 5 bases, and 7 bases had no gene match. The CDR3 extends over 15 amino acids. The V gene's germline CDR1 is SEHNR and CDR2 FQNEAQ (reference sequence). The CDR3 region is CASSPRDRVTYEQYF. The CDR3 DNA is TGTGCCAGCAGCCCCCGGGACAGGGTTACCTACGAGCAGTACTTC. Combining the CDR3 with reference TRBV7-9 and TRBJ2-7 gives the whole variable domain DTGVSQNPRHKITKRGQNVTFRCDPISEHNRLYWYRQTLGQGPEFLTYFQNEAQLEKSRLLSDRFSAERPKGSFSTLEIQRTEQGDSAMYLCASSPRDRVTYEQYFGPGTRLTVT.

This clone showed up just once. The chain links TRBV6-5 to TRBJ1-1; D is ambiguous. Trimming shortened V by 4 bases and J by 4 bases, and 19 bases separated the two germline ends. Germline CDR1 reads MNHEY; CDR2 reads SVGAGI. The CDR3 extends over 16 amino acids. The CDR3 loop is CASSSLKAGSGTEAFF. In DNA, the CDR3 is TGTGCCAGCAGTTCCCTGAAGGCCGGGTCGGGCACTGAAGCTTTCTTT.

This clone was detected only a few times. The J gene is TRBJ1-5, the V gene TRBV4-2; 11 bases map to TRBD1. The V gene's germline CDR1 is LGHNA and CDR2 YNFKEQ. The V and J ends lost 3 bases and 7 bases, in that order; junction bases with no gene match: 5. The CDR3 runs to 15 residues. DNA for the CDR3: TGTGCCAGCAGCCAGGAAAGGACAGGGGGCCAGCCCCAGCATTTT. Its protein product is CASSQERTGGQPQHF.

V is TRBV6-5 and J is TRBJ1-4; TRBD1 aligns across 7 bases. CDR3 length equals 13 residues. CDR1 is MNHEY and CDR2 is SVGAGI in the germline V gene. Unmatched junction bases numbered 5, after V lost 9 bases and J lost 4 bases. Here the CDR3 reads CASSNRGNEKLFF. CDR3 coding DNA: TGTGCCAGTTCGAACAGGGGTAATGAAAAACTGTTTTTT.

V is TRBV18 and J is TRBJ1-2; 8 nucleotides line up with TRBD1. This CDR3 region has 15 residues. Germline V gives CDR1 KGHSH, CDR2 LQKENI. With 6 bases clipped from V and 0 bases from J, the junction kept 6 bases outside the gene matches. CDR3 DNA sequence: TGTGCCAGCTCCCTGGACAGGGCTACTAACTATGGCTACACCTTC. Protein product: CASSLDRATNYGYTF.

This chain connects TRBV6-5 to TRBJ2-4, with TRBD1 matching 9 bases. This CDR3 comprises 14 residues. CDR1 is MNHEY and CDR2 is SVGAGI in the germline V gene. The V segment lost 6 bases and the J segment 9 bases; nucleotides outside the gene matches: 9. CDR3: CASSPRTGVGIQYF. For the CDR3, the DNA is TGTGCCAGCAGCCCCCGGACAGGGGTGGGCATTCAGTACTTC.

The chain's CDR3 is CATSRELVGTDTQYF. The CDR3 nucleotides read TGTGCCACCAGCAGAGAGTTAGTGGGCACAGATACGCAGTATTTT. V and J are TRBV15 and TRBJ2-3; D not resolved. Trimming stripped 0 bases from V and 1 base from J, with 8 bases between. This CDR3 contains 15 residues. The germline CDR1 and CDR2 sequences are LNHNV and YYDKDF (reference sequence). The variable domain in full, completed from reference TRBV15 and TRBJ2-3, reads DAMVIQNPRYQVTQFGKPVTLSCSQTLNHNVMYWYQQKSSQAPKLLFHYYDKDFNNEADTPDNFQSRRPNTSFCFLDIRSPGLGDTAMYLCATSRELVGTDTQYFGPGTRLTVL.

This clone has only a few counts. V is TRBV30 and J is TRBJ1-1; 7 positions match TRBD1. Trimming cost V 5 bases and J 5 bases; bases outside gene matches: 11. The length of the CDR3 is 14 residues. Germline loops: CDR1 GTSNPN, CDR2 SVGIG (reference sequence). CDR3 nucleotide sequence: TGTGCCTGGTTCTACAGGGGCGGTAAGACTGAAGCTTTCTTT. Residues: CAWFYRGGKTEAFF.

V is TRBV10-3 and J is TRBJ1-3; no reliable D call. CDR3 length: 12 residues. Trimming took 10 bases from V and 4 from J, leaving 11 bases between them. Per germline, CDR1 ENHRY and CDR2 SYGVKD. The CDR3 nucleotides are TGTGCCACCGGGAGTTGGGGAAACACCATATATTTT. This sequence encodes CATGSWGNTIYF.

The J gene is TRBJ2-1, the V gene TRBV30, with D possibly TRBD2 on 7 matching bases. Germline V lookup: CDR1 GTSNPN, CDR2 SVGIG (reference sequence). The CDR3 contains 16 residues. V gave up 0 bases and J gave up 7 bases, with 19 bases separating them. CDR3 loop: CAWSVRRGGPGNEQFF. The CDR3, as DNA: TGTGCCTGGAGTGTACGAAGGGGGGGGCCTGGAAATGAGCAGTTCTTC.